The source of this TCR beta chain is a study of control samples from healthy donors and cancer patients. CDR1 and CDR2 from the germline V gene are LNHNV and YYDKDF (reference sequence). The V and J ends lost 4 bases and 0 bases respectively, with 12 bases between them. The CDR3 totals 16 residues. Measured with immunoSEQ multiplex PCR; TCRdb has only the in-frame clones, and not every one. The table includes 130,000 or so clones, around nine tenths detected once. The chain carries TRBV15 and TRBJ2-2; D perhaps matches TRBD2 (6 bases). The sequenced sample consisted of blood. This TCR was sampled from a man aged 45-65 years in good health. CDR3 coding DNA: TGTGCCACCAGCACCCTTAGCGGATCGAACACCGGGGAGCTGTTTTTT. Translating gives CATSTLSGSNTGELFF.